This TCR beta chain was retrieved from a study of CD8+ T cells in alopecia areata. Turning to the study itself: The authors grafted skin from roughly 6-12-month-old C3H/HeJ donors with spontaneous alopecia onto roughly 6-11-week-old female C3H/HeJ mice. Points from the study as a whole: Mice gave a clearer picture of TCR sharing than patients did, possibly for HLA-related reasons. The study found higher clonality in lesional than normal scalp, especially in alopecia totalis/universalis. Scalp samples also yield sequences of resident alphabeta T cells from normal skin.

The authors extracted RNA and reverse transcribed it into cDNA as the sequencing template. Generated by immunoSEQ multiplex PCR, the TCRdb table keeps only in-frame clones and is missing some. This sample carries roughly 260,000 clones, none of them present only once. In regard to this clone: The antigen remains undetermined. Here the gene names and germline are mouse. The read gets to within 4 residues of the CDR3 end, and the germline J gene fills in the rest. The sample carries other DNA sequences with the same CDR3.

V was shortened by 4 bases and J by 0 bases, with 11 bases between the two germline ends. Germline V gene lookup returns CDR1 NSQYPW and CDR2 LRSPGD (reference sequence). The CDR3 is made up of 15 amino acids. Cutaneous lymph nodes were pooled and cells sorted by CD4, CD8alpha, NKG2D, NKG2ACE and more. The V and J genes are TRBV1 and TRBJ2-3; D perhaps matches TRBD1 (6 bases). Sequencing was carried out using CD4+ T cells sorted from a lymph node. The TCR was taken from a C3H/HeJ mouse with alopecia areata. The strain's MHC haplotype is H2-k. CDR3 in amino acids: CTCSEGHPSAETLYF. The sequenced CDR3 bases are TGCACCTGCAGTGAGGGACATCCTAGTGCAGAA. Supplemented by reference TRBV1 and TRBJ2-3, the full variable domain reads VTLLEQNPRWRLVPRGQAVNLRCILKNSQYPWMSWYQQDLQKQLQWLFTLRSPGDKEVKSLPGADYLATRVTDTELRLQVANMSQGRTLYCTCSEGHPSAETLYFGSGTRLTVL.